This T cell receptor beta chain was identified in a study of T cells in tuberculosis. Study-level information: T cells were selected with CD1B tetramers loaded with glucose monomycolate. Study-wide results and caveats: Active tuberculosis patients had shorter CDR3-alpha; the beta difference was nonsignificant. Selection depended on which cryopreserved specimens were available.

A remark on this clone: Its antigen is unknown.

The method was immunoSEQ multiplex PCR; TCRdb's version includes in-frame clones alone and lacks a portion of them. The sample shows about 43,000 clones, about 94% of them seen only once. The junction had 7 bases not matched to a gene; V was cut back by 6 bases and J by 9 bases. Germline lookup yields CDR1 MNHEY and CDR2 SVGAGI. The CDR3 length is 15 residues. This clonotype originated in a donor aged 10-30 years with latent tuberculosis or without tuberculosis infection. Some clones in this sample may be carry-over from other donors' samples. The rearrangement joins TRBV6-5 to TRBJ2-1; 14 positions match TRBD2. Sequenced material: PBMCs. The CDR3 region has the DNA TGTGCCAGCAGCCCAGGACTAGCGGGAGGCCCTGAGCAGTTCTTC. Its translation: CASSPGLAGGPEQFF.